This TCR beta chain derives from a study of T cells in localized non-small cell lung cancer. Study outcomes and limitations: Among the tissues sampled, uninvolved adjacent lung had the highest T cell clonality, above tumor.

As for this clone: Its antigen remains unknown.

Some clones are missing from TCRdb's copy, which holds only in-frame ones; the method was immunoSEQ multiplex PCR. The sample includes about 48,000 clones, roughly 77% of them seen just once. CDR3 length equals 17 residues. Germline V gene lookup returns CDR1 SEHNR and CDR2 FQNEAQ (reference sequence). Trimming removed 7 bases at V and 2 bases at J, with 22 bases between. The V and J genes are TRBV7-9 and TRBJ2-3, with a weak D call TRBD1 (5 bases). This TCR was sampled from a man between 40 and 70 years old with stage I squamous cell lung carcinoma. The source material was peripheral blood, sampled before any cancer treatment. The CDR3 DNA is TGTGCCAGCACCTCTTACAGGTTAGCCCTCTCCACAGATACGCAGTATTTT. This gives the protein CASTSYRLALSTDTQYF.